This T cell receptor beta chain was obtained from a study of T-cell memory formation after mild COVID-19. Via MiXCR, TCRdb re-called the 5' RACE reads, giving one row per CDR3 protein. The table shows 200,000 to 300,000 distinct CDR3 sequences, with roughly a sixth occurring only once. CDR1 MNHEY and CDR2 SVGEGT come from the germline V gene. J was trimmed by 5 bases and V by 4 bases; bases with no gene match: 0. The CDR3 length is 13 residues. The TCR comes from a young man who had mild COVID-19 (a few samples of this study predate the infection). Cell type and time point are not known. Source material: PBMCs or a T cell subset sorted from them (not recorded which). The gene calls are TRBV6-2 or TRBV6-3 and TRBJ1-5; TRBD1 agrees at 9 bases. CDR3 sequence (DNA): TGTGCCAGCAGTTGGACAGGGGATCAGCCCCAGCATTTT. Amino acid sequence: CASSWTGDQPQHF.